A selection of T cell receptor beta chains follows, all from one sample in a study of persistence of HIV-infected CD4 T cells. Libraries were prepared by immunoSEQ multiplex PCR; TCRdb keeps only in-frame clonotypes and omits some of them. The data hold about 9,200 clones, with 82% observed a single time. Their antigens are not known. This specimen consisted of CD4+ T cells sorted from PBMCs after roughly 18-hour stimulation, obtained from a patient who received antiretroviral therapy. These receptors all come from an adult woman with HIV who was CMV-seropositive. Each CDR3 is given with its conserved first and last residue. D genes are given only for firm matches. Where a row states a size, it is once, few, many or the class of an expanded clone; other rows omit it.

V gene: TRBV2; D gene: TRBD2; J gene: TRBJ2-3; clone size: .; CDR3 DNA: TGTGCCAGCAGTGAAGAAGCGGGGGGCACAGATACGCAGTATTTT; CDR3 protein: CASSEEAGGTDTQYF
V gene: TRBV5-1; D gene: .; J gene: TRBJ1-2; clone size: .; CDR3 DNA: TGCGCCAGCAGCTTGGAGGGATCTAGGGACTACACCTTC; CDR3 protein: CASSLEGSRDYTF
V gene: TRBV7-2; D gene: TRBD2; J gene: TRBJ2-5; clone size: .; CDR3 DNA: TGTGCCAGCAGCTTAGGGACAAGCGGGGGGGCCCAGGGGACCCAGTACTTC; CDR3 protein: CASSLGTSGGAQGTQYF
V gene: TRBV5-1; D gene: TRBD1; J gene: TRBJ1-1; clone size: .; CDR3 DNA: TGCGCCAGCAGCTTTCAGGGACAGGGTAGCACTGAAGCTTTCTTT; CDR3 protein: CASSFQGQGSTEAFF
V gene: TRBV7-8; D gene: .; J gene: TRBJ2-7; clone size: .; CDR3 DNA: TGTGCCAGCAGCTTAGGGGCGGGGGCCCCCTACGAGCAGTACTTC; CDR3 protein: CASSLGAGAPYEQYF
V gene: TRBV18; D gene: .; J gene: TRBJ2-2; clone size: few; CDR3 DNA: TGTGCCAGCTCACCACTGCCAGGGATGGCCGGGGAGCTGTTTTTT; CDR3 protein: CASSPLPGMAGELFF
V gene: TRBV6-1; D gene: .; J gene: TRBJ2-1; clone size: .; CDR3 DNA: TGTGCCAGCAGTGAAGCGGGGGGGACAACCTACAATGAGCAGTTCTTC; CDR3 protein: CASSEAGGTTYNEQFF
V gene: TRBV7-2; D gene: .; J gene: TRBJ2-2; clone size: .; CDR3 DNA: TGTGCCAGCAGCTTAGGCCTATCTTGGGCCGGGGAGCTGTTTTTT; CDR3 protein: CASSLGLSWAGELFF
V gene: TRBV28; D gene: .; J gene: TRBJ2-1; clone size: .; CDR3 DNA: TGTGCCAGCAGTTTACTACCGGGGCAGAGCTCCTACAATGAGCAGTTCTTC; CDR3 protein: CASSLLPGQSSYNEQFF
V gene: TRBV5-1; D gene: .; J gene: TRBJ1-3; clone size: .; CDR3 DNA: TGCGCCAGCAGCTTGACCGGAGGGGGTACTGGAAACACCATATATTTT; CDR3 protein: CASSLTGGGTGNTIYF
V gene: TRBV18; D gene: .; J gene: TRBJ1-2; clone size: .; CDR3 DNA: TGTGCCAGCTCACCACCCGAAGGGAATCGAGGCTACACCTTC; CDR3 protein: CASSPPEGNRGYTF
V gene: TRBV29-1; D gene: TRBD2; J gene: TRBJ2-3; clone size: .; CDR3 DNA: TGCAGCGTTGATTTAAGCGGGACTTACACAGATACGCAGTATTTT; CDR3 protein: CSVDLSGTYTDTQYF
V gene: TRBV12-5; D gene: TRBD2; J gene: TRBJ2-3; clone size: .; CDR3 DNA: TGTGCTAGTGGTTTGGGGGTAGCGGGGGCTAGCACAGATACGCAGTATTTT; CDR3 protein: CASGLGVAGASTDTQYF
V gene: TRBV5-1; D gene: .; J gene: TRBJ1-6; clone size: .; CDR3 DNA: TGCGCCAGCAGCCCCTTAGACTATAATTCACCCCTCCACTTT; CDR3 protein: CASSPLDYNSPLHF
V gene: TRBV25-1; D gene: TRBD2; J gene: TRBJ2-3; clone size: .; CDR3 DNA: TGTGCCAGCAGTGAGCTCGGGGGGGCAGCAGATACGCAGTATTTT; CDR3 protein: CASSELGGAADTQYF
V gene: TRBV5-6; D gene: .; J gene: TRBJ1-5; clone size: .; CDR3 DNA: TGTGCCAGCAGCTTGGATCCAGGTTCAAGCAATCAGCCCCAGCATTTT; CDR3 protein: CASSLDPGSSNQPQHF
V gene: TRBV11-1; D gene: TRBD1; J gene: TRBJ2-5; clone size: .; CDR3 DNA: TGTGCCAGCAGCCCCGTGGCAGGGGGCATAGAGACCCAGTACTTC; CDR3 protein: CASSPVAGGIETQYF
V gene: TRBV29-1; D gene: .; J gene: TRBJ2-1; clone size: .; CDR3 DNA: TGCAGCTCCGGGATCCAACGGGGTGAGCAGTTCTTC; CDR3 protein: CSSGIQRGEQFF
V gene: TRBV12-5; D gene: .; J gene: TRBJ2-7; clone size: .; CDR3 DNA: TGTGCTAGTGGTTTGGCGGATGTGGGACACCGATCCTACGAGCAGTACTTC; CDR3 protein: CASGLADVGHRSYEQYF
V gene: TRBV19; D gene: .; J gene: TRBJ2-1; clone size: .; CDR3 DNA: TGTGCCAGTAGTATCGGACATTTGACCTACAATGAGCAGTTCTTC; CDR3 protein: CASSIGHLTYNEQFF
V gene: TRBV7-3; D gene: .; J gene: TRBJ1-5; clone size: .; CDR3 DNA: TGTGCCAGCAGCTTAAAAGTCGGGCAGCCCCAGCATTTT; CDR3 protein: CASSLKVGQPQHF